This T cell receptor beta chain was captured in a study of OX40 agonist ivuxolimab in advanced cancers. The germline V gene encodes CDR1 SGHDT and CDR2 YYEEEE. There are 15 residues in the CDR3. V was clipped by 0 bases and J by 4 bases; unmatched bases: 3. Using immunoSEQ multiplex PCR, the repertoire was profiled, and TCRdb retains in-frame clones only, with some absent. The sample has 60,000 to 65,000 clones, about nine tenths seen once. The chain is built from TRBV5-6 and TRBJ2-7, with TRBD1 matching over 11 bases. This clonotype was sampled from an adult with an advanced solid tumor such as melanoma, head and neck, liver or kidney cancer. Sequenced material: CD4+ or CD8+ T cells sorted from blood, taken in a trial of the OX40 agonist ivuxolimab. The CDR3 nucleotides are TGTGCCAGCAGCTTGGCTGGACAGGGGGCTTACGAGCAGTACTTC. Protein sequence: CASSLAGQGAYEQYF.